Reported below is one T cell receptor beta chain. From germline, CDR1 is MGHRA and CDR2 YSYEKL. J gave up 4 bases and V 3 bases, and 3 bases lay outside the gene matches. The CDR3 has 13 amino acids. Sequencing used immunoSEQ multiplex PCR; TCRdb keeps in-frame clones, though not all of them. The sample holds approximately 82,000 clones, around 88% seen once. These data come from a study of blood T cell repertoires in COVID-19. Study-wide context: Samples came from the United States, Italy and Spain, spanning acute and convalescent COVID-19. Nucleic acid was either cDNA or gDNA, and it came from T cells, B-cell-depleted T cells, or PBMCs.

The gene calls are TRBV4-1 and TRBJ2-7; 7 positions agree with TRBD2. The sequenced sample consisted of peripheral blood. The origin of this receptor is a man between 65 and 85 years old with active or convalescent COVID-19. CDR3 sequence (DNA): TGCGCCAGCAGCCACCCCGGGGGGTACGAGCAGTACTTC. It translates to CASSHPGGYEQYF.